These 21 T cell receptor beta chains came from one sample sequenced in a study of T cell responses to AZD1222 COVID-19 vaccine. Produced via immunoSEQ multiplex PCR; TCRdb's table is partial and in-frame only. Of roughly 120,000 clones listed, around 88% are singletons. The specimen was peripheral blood, collected on day 0 of AZD1222 vaccination. Every receptor here comes from an adult in good health.

This sequence joins TRBV12-3 or TRBV12-4 and TRBJ1-6; D is unclear. Trimming took off 6 bases at V and 9 bases at J, with 9 bases between the two ends. CDR3 length: 12 residues. As DNA, the CDR3 is TGTGCCAGCAGCAATCCCGGTTCACCCCTCCACTTT. It yields the protein CASSNPGSPLHF.

This sequence joins TRBV6-6 and TRBJ1-3, with 8 bases fitting TRBD1. V gave up 6 bases and J gave up 2 bases; unmatched junction bases: 0. The CDR3 spans 13 residues. Per germline, CDR1 MNHNY and CDR2 SVGAGI (reference sequence). The CDR3 protein is CASRTGAGNTIYF. Written as DNA, the CDR3 is TGTGCCAGCAGGACAGGGGCTGGAAACACCATATATTTT.

J is TRBJ2-2 and V is TRBV11-3; TRBD1 agrees at 9 bases. V lost 1 base, J lost 3 bases, and 0 bases stayed unmatched. Germline lookup yields CDR1 SGHNT and CDR2 YENEEA. CDR3 size: 15 residues. The chain's CDR3 is CASSLGTGDTGELFF. The CDR3 DNA sequence: TGTGCCAGCAGCTTAGGGACAGGGGACACCGGGGAGCTGTTTTTT. Full variable domain (rest looked up from reference TRBV11-3 and TRBJ2-2): EAGVVQSPRYKIIEKKQPVAFWCNPISGHNTLYWYLQNLGQGPELLIRYENEEAVDDSQLPKDRFSAERLKGVDSTLKIQPAELGDSAVYLCASSLGTGDTGELFFGEGSRLTVL.

This chain links TRBV6-2 or TRBV6-3 with TRBJ2-7; 9 bases line up with TRBD2. Germline V gives CDR1 MNHEY, CDR2 SVGEGT. The CDR3 is 16 residues long. V was clipped by 5 bases and J by 2 bases; unmatched bases: 10. The CDR3 spells CASSASLAGAPYEQYF. DNA for the CDR3: TGTGCCAGCAGTGCCTCACTAGCGGGTGCCCCCTACGAGCAGTACTTC.

The chain couples TRBV19 to TRBJ2-3; TRBD1 agrees at 7 bases. With 5 bases clipped from V and 4 bases from J, the junction kept 6 bases outside the gene matches. Germline loops: CDR1 LNHDA, CDR2 SQIVND (reference sequence). The CDR3 spans 14 residues. The CDR3 sequence is CASSPGQGADTQYF. The CDR3 region has the DNA TGTGCCAGTAGTCCGGGCCAGGGGGCAGATACGCAGTATTTT.

The V gene is TRBV19, the J gene TRBJ1-5; 7 nucleotides agree with TRBD1. The CDR3 extends over 15 amino acids. V lost 3 bases and J lost 3; bases outside the gene matches: 5. Germline V lookup: CDR1 LNHDA, CDR2 SQIVND (reference sequence). The CDR3 reads CASSMGGQPNQPQHF. CDR3 nucleotides: TGTGCCAGTAGTATGGGGGGACAGCCCAATCAGCCCCAGCATTTT.

This clone was picked up one time. V usage is TRBV4-1 and J usage is TRBJ1-3; TRBD1 is a possible D gene (5 bases). The CDR3 sequence is 17 residues long. Germline values: CDR1 MGHRA, CDR2 YSYEKL. V dropped 1 base and J dropped 7 bases, with 20 bases sitting between them. The CDR3 loop reads CASSQGPGWVDRNTIYF. The DNA for the CDR3 is TGCGCCAGCAGCCAAGGCCCAGGGTGGGTGGATCGGAACACCATATATTTT.

The J gene is TRBJ2-7, the V gene TRBV6-2 or TRBV6-3; D is uncertain. The CDR3 length is 12 residues. The V and J ends lost 6 bases and 0 bases respectively, with 6 bases between them. Germline V CDR1 and CDR2: MNHEY, SVGEGT. In nucleotides, the CDR3 is TGTGCCAGCAGCCCGATCTCCTACGAGCAGTACTTC. This encodes CASSPISYEQYF.

This chain links TRBV7-6 with TRBJ2-7, with TRBD1 identical over 10 bases. Per germline, CDR1 SGHVS and CDR2 FNYEAQ. V trimming: 1 base; J trimming: 6 bases; junction bases outside the gene matches: 12. CDR3 length: 17 residues. DNA of the CDR3: TGTGCCAGCAGCTTAGGCCGGTTTGGGGACAGGGGCCCCGAGCAGTACTTC. Protein: CASSLGRFGDRGPEQYF.

The chain has TRBV19 and TRBJ2-5; TRBD2 matches at 7 bases. V lost 4 bases, J lost 2 bases, and 1 base stayed unmatched. The CDR3 is made up of 13 amino acids. Germline lookup yields CDR1 LNHDA and CDR2 SQIVND (reference sequence). The CDR3 region is CASSRRGQETQYF. Written as DNA, the CDR3 is TGTGCCAGTAGTAGGCGGGGGCAAGAGACCCAGTACTTC.

The chain is built from TRBV10-1 and TRBJ1-1, with D possibly being TRBD1 (6 bases). Germline assignment: CDR1 WNHNN and CDR2 SYGVQD (reference sequence). V was pared by 0 bases and J by 7 bases, with 6 bases between. The CDR3 runs to 12 residues. The CDR3 loop reads CASSESGGEAFF. CDR3 coding DNA: TGCGCCAGCAGTGAGTCAGGGGGTGAAGCTTTCTTT.

This chain joins TRBV13 and TRBJ1-2; D not certain. Trimming took off 6 bases at V and 1 base at J, with 18 bases between the two ends. CDR3 length: 16 residues. Germline V gene lookup returns CDR1 PRHDT and CDR2 FYEKMQ (reference sequence). DNA for the CDR3: TGTGCCAGCAGATCCGCCGGGGTATACGTTAACTATGGCTACACCTTC. Encoded protein: CASRSAGVYVNYGYTF.

The chain joins TRBV3-1 (or the pseudogene TRBV3-2) to TRBJ2-3; 8 nucleotides line up with TRBD2. CDR1 is LGHDT and CDR2 is YNNKEL in the germline V gene (reference sequence). V lost 1 base and J lost 2; bases outside the gene matches: 5. The CDR3 has 16 residues. The DNA for the CDR3 is TGTGCCAGCAGCCAAGCCGGGACTAGTTCCACAGATACGCAGTATTTT. It specifies CASSQAGTSSTDTQYF.

CDR3 DNA: TGTGCCAGCAGCTTAGGACAGTATCCCTACAATGAGCAGTTCTTC. It is translated as CASSLGQYPYNEQFF. The genes are TRBV7-2 and TRBJ2-1; TRBD1 is a possible D gene (5 bases). Germline CDR1 is SGHTA and CDR2 is FQGNSA. V gave up 1 base and J gave up 2 bases, with 9 bases separating them. This CDR3 is 15 amino acids long. Using reference TRBV7-2 and TRBJ2-1 for the parts outside the CDR3, the full variable domain is GAGVSQSPSNKVTEKGKDVELRCDPISGHTALYWYRQSLGQGLEFLIYFQGNSAPDKSGLPSDRFSAERTGGSVSTLTIQRTQQEDSAVYLCASSLGQYPYNEQFFGPGTRLTVL.

The chain is built from TRBV5-1 and TRBJ1-2, with no clear D. Germline V gene lookup returns CDR1 SGHRS and CDR2 YFSETQ. This CDR3 region has 15 residues. The V and J ends lost 0 bases and 4 bases respectively, with 13 bases between them. The CDR3 nucleotides read TGCGCCAGCAGCTTGGCCCTGACGGAGGCCTATGGCTACACCTTC. Translating it yields CASSLALTEAYGYTF. The variable domain in full, with the rest retrieved from reference TRBV5-1 and TRBJ1-2, is KAGVTQTPRYLIKTRGQQVTLSCSPISGHRSVSWYQQTPGQGLQFLFEYFSETQRNKGNFPGRFSGRQFSNSRSEMNVSTLELGDSALYLCASSLALTEAYGYTFGSGTRLTVV.

V usage is TRBV7-2 and J usage is TRBJ1-3; TRBD1 aligns across 12 bases. Trimming at V came to 4 bases and at J to 1 base, leaving 5 bases not matched to a gene. CDR1 and CDR2 (germline): SGHTA, FQGNSA. The length of the CDR3 is 17 residues. In DNA form, the CDR3 reads TGTGCCAGCAGCTCGGGACAGGGGGCGCGGTCTGGAAACACCATATATTTT. Its translation is CASSSGQGARSGNTIYF.

The rearrangement joins TRBV7-6 to TRBJ2-3, with 8 bases lining up with TRBD2. Trimming cost V 1 base and J 6 bases; bases outside gene matches: 6. The CDR3 contains 15 residues. Germline CDR1 and CDR2: SGHVS and FNYEAQ. CDR3 region: CASSLGTSIFDTQYF. The CDR3 DNA reads as TGTGCCAGCAGCTTAGGGACTAGCATCTTCGATACGCAGTATTTT.

The rearrangement joins TRBV19 to TRBJ1-2; 7 bases align to TRBD1. This CDR3 is 16 amino acids long. The germline V gene has CDR1 LNHDA and CDR2 SQIVND (reference sequence). V lost 2 bases to trimming and J lost 8 bases; unmatched junction nucleotides: 14. As DNA, the CDR3 is TGTGCCAGTAGTATATTTTTAACGACAGGGCTGGAAGGCTACACCTTC. It is translated as CASSIFLTTGLEGYTF.

V usage is TRBV6-5 and J usage is TRBJ2-2; possibly TRBD2 for D (6 bases). CDR1 MNHEY and CDR2 SVGAGI come from the germline V gene. With 8 bases removed from V and 4 bases from J, the gap between germline ends came to 14 bases. This CDR3 is 14 amino acids long. The CDR3 DNA sequence: TGTGCCAGCCTGAGGAGGGAAGGCACCGGGGAGCTGTTTTTT. Translated: CASLRREGTGELFF.

The rearrangement joins TRBV4-3 to TRBJ2-7; 10 bases are a match to TRBD1. CDR1 and CDR2 (germline): LGHNA, YSLEER. V shed 3 bases, J shed 6 bases, and the junction held 8 bases outside the gene matches. The CDR3 length is 15 residues. For the CDR3, the DNA is TGCGCCAGCAGCCAGCCGGGACAGGGGTTCGGCGAGCAGTACTTC. Translated, it gives CASSQPGQGFGEQYF.

This chain connects TRBV5-4 to TRBJ2-1; 8 nucleotides line up with TRBD2. The germline gives CDR1 SGHNT, CDR2 YYREEE (reference sequence). V lost 2 bases and J lost 0; bases outside the gene matches: 4. This CDR3 has 16 amino acids. The CDR3 sequence is CASSLAGASSYNEQFF. The CDR3, as DNA: TGTGCCAGCAGCTTAGCGGGGGCTTCCTCCTACAATGAGCAGTTCTTC.